This entry is about one T cell receptor beta chain. Its antigen is unknown. The ends lost 3 bases at V and 6 bases at J; junction bases unmatched: 7. This CDR3 spans 16 amino acids. Germline V gives CDR1 SEHNR, CDR2 FQNEAQ (reference sequence). This entry belongs to a study of T cell responses to AZD1222 COVID-19 vaccine. Profiled with immunoSEQ multiplex PCR; TCRdb holds only in-frame clones, not every one. The sample includes 150,000 or so clones. General study results and limits: Clonal diversity may have been underestimated in mostly white British donors.

This TCR came from an adult in good health. Input material: peripheral blood. This chain joins TRBV7-9 and TRBJ2-1; 11 positions agree with TRBD1. The CDR3 sequence is CASSFWSGTGGNEQFF. In DNA, the CDR3 is TGTGCCAGCAGCTTTTGGTCCGGGACAGGGGGCAATGAGCAGTTCTTC.